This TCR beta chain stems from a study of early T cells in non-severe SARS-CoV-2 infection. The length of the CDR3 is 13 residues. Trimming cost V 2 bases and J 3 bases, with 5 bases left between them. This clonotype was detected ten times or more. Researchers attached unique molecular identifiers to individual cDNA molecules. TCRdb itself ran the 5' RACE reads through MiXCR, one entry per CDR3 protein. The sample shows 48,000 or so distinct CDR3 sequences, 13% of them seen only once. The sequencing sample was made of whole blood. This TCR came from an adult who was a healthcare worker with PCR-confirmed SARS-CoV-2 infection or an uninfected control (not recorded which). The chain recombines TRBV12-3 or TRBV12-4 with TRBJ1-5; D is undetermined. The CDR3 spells CASSLSPNQPQHF. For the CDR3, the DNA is TGTGCCAGCAGTTTAAGTCCCAATCAGCCCCAGCATTTT.